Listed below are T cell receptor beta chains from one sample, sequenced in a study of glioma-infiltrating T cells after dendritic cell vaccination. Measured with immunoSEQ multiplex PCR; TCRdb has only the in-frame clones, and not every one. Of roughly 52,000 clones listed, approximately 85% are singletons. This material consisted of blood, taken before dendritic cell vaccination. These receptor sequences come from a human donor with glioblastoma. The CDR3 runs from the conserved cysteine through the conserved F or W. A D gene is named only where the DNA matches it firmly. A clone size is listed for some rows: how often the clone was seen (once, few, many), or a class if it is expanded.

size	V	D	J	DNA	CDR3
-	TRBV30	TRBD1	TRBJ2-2	TGTGCCTGGACAGGGACAGACACCGGGGAGCTGTTTTTT	CAWTGTDTGELFF
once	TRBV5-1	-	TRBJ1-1	TGCGCCAGCAGCCTGCAGGACACTGAAGCTTTCTTT	CASSLQDTEAFF
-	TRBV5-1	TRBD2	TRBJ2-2	TGCGCCAGCAGCTCTAGCGGGGAGAACACCGGGGAGCTGTTTTTT	CASSSSGENTGELFF
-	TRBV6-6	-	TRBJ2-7	TGTGCCAGCAGTTACTACAGGGAAACCTACGAGCAGTACTTC	CASSYYRETYEQYF
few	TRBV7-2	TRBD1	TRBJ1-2	TGTGCCAGCAGCTCTCAGGACAGGGTGAACCTCTATGGCTACACCTTC	CASSSQDRVNLYGYTF
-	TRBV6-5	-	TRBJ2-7	TGTGCCAGCAGTTCTATGGGCGCTTCCTACGAGCAGTACTTC	CASSSMGASYEQYF
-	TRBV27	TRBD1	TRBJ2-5	TGTGCCAGTCGGTATTCCACAGGGGGCGCGGAGACCCAGTACTTC	CASRYSTGGAETQYF
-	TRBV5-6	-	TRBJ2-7	TGTGCCAGCAGTCTGACTACCTACGAGCAGTACTTC	CASSLTTYEQYF
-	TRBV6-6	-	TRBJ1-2	TGTGCCAGCAGTTACGGACAGACCTCCGGTGGCTACACCTTC	CASSYGQTSGGYTF
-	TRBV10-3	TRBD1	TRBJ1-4	TGTGCCATCAGTGCCATGGGACAGGGTGAAAAACTGTTTTTT	CAISAMGQGEKLFF